This is a list of T cell receptor beta chains from one sample in a study of blood T cell repertoires in COVID-19. The table came from immunoSEQ multiplex PCR; TCRdb's copy has only in-frame clones and leaves some out. The sample carries 250,000 to 350,000 clones, over 75% recorded once. The sequencing sample was made of peripheral blood. The receptors come from a woman between 45 and 65 years old with active or convalescent COVID-19. Each CDR3 is given with its conserved first and last residue. The D gene is left open where the match is weak. Some rows have no size entry. The others give once, few or many, or a class for an expanded clone.

D gene,clone size,J gene,V gene,CDR3 protein,CDR3 DNA
NA,NA,TRBJ2-3,TRBV20-1,CSASSLAQDTQYF,TGCAGTGCTAGTTCCCTAGCGCAAGATACGCAGTATTTT
NA,NA,TRBJ1-1,TRBV5-8,CASSFIGGGGTEAFF,TGTGCCAGCAGCTTTATCGGTGGGGGGGGGACTGAAGCTTTCTTT
NA,few,TRBJ2-7,TRBV11-1,CASSPTGQGYEQYF,TGTGCCAGCAGTCCTACAGGGCAGGGGTACGAGCAGTACTTC
NA,NA,TRBJ2-3,TRBV5-4,CASSLTDSVYTDTQYF,TGTGCCAGCAGCTTGACCGATTCGGTTTACACAGATACGCAGTATTTT
NA,NA,TRBJ1-2,TRBV24-1,CATSDFGRVGGYTF,TGTGCCACCAGTGATTTCGGCAGGGTCGGTGGCTACACCTTC
TRBD1,NA,TRBJ2-3,TRBV5-1,CASSPGQGGFFTDTQYF,TGCGCCAGCAGCCCGGGACAGGGGGGCTTTTTCACAGATACGCAGTATTTT
TRBD2,NA,TRBJ2-1,TRBV19,CASSMGSSGNEQFF,TGTGCCAGTAGTATGGGGTCTAGCGGCAATGAGCAGTTCTTC
TRBD1,NA,TRBJ2-5,TRBV6-5,CASSRDRVAETQYF,TGTGCCAGCAGTCGAGACAGGGTGGCAGAGACCCAGTACTTC
NA,NA,TRBJ1-4,TRBV4-1,CASSQDLGQREKLFF,TGCGCCAGCAGCCAAGATCTCGGACAGCGGGAAAAACTGTTTTTT
TRBD2,NA,TRBJ2-2,TRBV6-2/TRBV6-3,CASSSPRGGQGTGELFF,TGTGCCAGCAGCTCTCCCCGGGGGGGGCAGGGCACCGGGGAGCTGTTTTTT
NA,NA,TRBJ1-1,TRBV6-5,CASNAVREYGTEAFF,TGTGCCAGCAATGCGGTCAGAGAATATGGCACTGAAGCTTTCTTT
TRBD1,NA,TRBJ1-4,TRBV19,CASSMGQGRAEKLFF,TGTGCCAGTAGTATGGGACAGGGAAGGGCTGAAAAACTGTTTTTT
NA,NA,TRBJ2-2,TRBV4-3,CASSQDGGGTGELFF,TGCGCCAGCAGCCAAGATGGAGGAGGGACCGGGGAGCTGTTTTTT
NA,NA,TRBJ2-7,TRBV15,CATSRVGMASYEQYF,TGTGCCACCAGCAGAGTCGGGATGGCTTCGTACGAGCAGTACTTC
NA,once,TRBJ1-3,TRBV29-1,CSVVPQVSGNTIYF,TGCAGCGTTGTCCCCCAGGTCTCTGGAAACACCATATATTTT
NA,NA,TRBJ1-5,TRBV15,CATSRDSTGGTYSNQPQHF,TGTGCCACCAGCAGAGATTCCACCGGGGGGACCTATAGCAATCAGCCCCAGCATTTT
TRBD1,few,TRBJ1-4,TRBV15,CATSRGRQGAANEKLFF,TGTGCCACCAGCAGAGGGCGACAGGGGGCGGCTAATGAAAAACTGTTTTTT
TRBD1,once,TRBJ1-3,TRBV11-2,CASSPRDRADTIYF,TGTGCCAGCAGCCCTCGGGACAGGGCGGACACCATATATTTT
TRBD2,NA,TRBJ2-1,TRBV10-3,CAISESTLGAGANEQFF,TGTGCCATCAGTGAGTCCACCCTTGGGGCGGGAGCCAATGAGCAGTTCTTC
TRBD1,NA,TRBJ2-7,TRBV18,CASSPLGQGSYEQYF,TGTGCCAGCTCACCCCTGGGACAGGGTTCCTACGAGCAGTACTTC
NA,NA,TRBJ2-7,TRBV27,CAAPAPEQYF,TGTGCTGCCCCAGCGCCCGAGCAGTACTTC
NA,NA,TRBJ1-6,TRBV6-5,CASRTGGYDSPLHF,TGTGCCAGCCGGACTGGGGGCTATGATTCACCCCTCCACTTT
TRBD1,NA,TRBJ2-7,TRBV30,CAWSSLRDRGPEQYF,TGTGCCTGGAGTTCCCTCCGGGACAGGGGTCCCGAGCAGTACTTC
TRBD1,NA,TRBJ2-4,TRBV5-1,CASSPPGQGAAKNIQYF,TGCGCCAGCAGCCCGCCGGGACAGGGGGCGGCCAAAAACATTCAGTACTTC
NA,NA,TRBJ1-1,TRBV12-3/TRBV12-4,CASSLSSSEAFF,TGTGCCAGCAGTTTGTCCAGTTCCGAAGCTTTCTTT
NA,NA,TRBJ1-6,TRBV21-1,CASSVRKKGNAGGVNSPLHF,TGTGCCAGCAGCGTCCGAAAAAAGGGAAATGCAGGGGGCGTGAATTCACCCCTCCACTTT
NA,NA,TRBJ1-1,TRBV30,CAWRAEDTEAFF,TGTGCCTGGAGGGCGGAGGACACTGAAGCTTTCTTT
NA,NA,TRBJ2-3,TRBV12-2,CASRLAGKDTQYF,TGTGCAAGTCGCTTAGCCGGTAAAGATACGCAGTATTTT
NA,NA,TRBJ2-5,TRBV5-5,CASSSDNQETQYF,TGTGCCAGCAGCTCCGACAACCAAGAGACCCAGTACTTC
NA,NA,TRBJ1-2,TRBV30,CAWRRSGLAGSYTF,TGTGCCTGGAGAAGGTCGGGTCTCGCGGGGAGCTACACCTTC